A selection of T cell receptor beta chains follows, all from one sample in a study of T-cell reconstitution after alpha-beta-depleted transplantation in children. TCRdb used MiXCR to reprocess the PCR reads, holding one entry per CDR3 protein. Of a few hundred thousand distinct CDR3 sequences in the sample, 10% to 13% are singletons; the top ten hold approximately 2.3%. The source was PBMCs from the stem cell graft donor, collected from the stem cell graft. The receptors stem from a human donor who donated a stem cell graft to a child with acute lymphoblastic leukemia. Each CDR3 is given with its conserved first and last residue. Each record gives: clone size, V gene, J gene, D gene, CDR3 length, CDR3 DNA, CDR3 protein. D genes are given only for firm matches. The size entry is marked missing in some rows and otherwise reads once, few, many or a size class.

size: few
V: TRBV20-1
J: TRBJ2-1
D: TRBD1
length: 14
DNA: TGCAGTGCTCCCGGGACAGGGACTTACAATGAGCAGTTCTTC
CDR3: CSAPGTGTYNEQFF

size: NA
V: TRBV28
J: TRBJ1-2
D: NA
length: 13
DNA: TGTGCCAGCAGTCCCTCCGGAAACTATGGCTACACCTTC
CDR3: CASSPSGNYGYTF

size: once
V: TRBV11-2
J: TRBJ1-1
D: NA
length: 13
DNA: TGTGCCAGCAGCTTTTTTGTTGGCACTGAAGCTTTCTTT
CDR3: CASSFFVGTEAFF

size: few
V: TRBV5-1
J: TRBJ2-7
D: TRBD1
length: 13
DNA: TGCGCCAGTCAAGGACAGGGTTCCTACGAGCAGTACTTC
CDR3: CASQGQGSYEQYF

size: few
V: TRBV7-8
J: TRBJ2-3
D: NA
length: 17
DNA: TGTGCCAGCAGCGAGGTGACCCCGAACGCGGACCTAATCCCGCAGTATTTT
CDR3: CASSEVTPNADLIPQYF

size: few
V: TRBV24-1
J: TRBJ2-1
D: NA
length: 14
DNA: TGTGCCACCAGTGATGCCGGACCAGGAGGGTTGCAGTTCTTC
CDR3: CATSDAGPGGLQFF

size: NA
V: TRBV12-3/TRBV12-4
J: TRBJ2-5
D: NA
length: 14
DNA: TGTGCCAGCAGTTTTTCGCACGGAAGGGGGACCCAGTACTTC
CDR3: CASSFSHGRGTQYF

size: NA
V: TRBV27
J: TRBJ2-5
D: NA
length: 16
DNA: TGTGCCAGCAGTTTACGGGCAACAGCATCGCAAGAGACCCAGTACTTC
CDR3: CASSLRATASQETQYF

size: NA
V: TRBV2
J: TRBJ2-7
D: NA
length: 14
DNA: TGTGCCAGCGGCGCAGGGGCCCTAACCTACGAGCAGTACTTC
CDR3: CASGAGALTYEQYF

size: NA
V: TRBV4-3
J: TRBJ2-1
D: TRBD2
length: 19
DNA: TGCGCCAGCAGCCCAAGTAAGCGGGGGGGGACAACGGGGCGGAATGAGCAGTTCTTC
CDR3: CASSPSKRGGTTGRNEQFF

size: few
V: TRBV7-3
J: TRBJ2-1
D: NA
length: 16
DNA: TGTGCCAGCAGCTTAACGCCGGGCCTGGAGTTGAATGAGCAGTTCTTC
CDR3: CASSLTPGLELNEQFF

size: NA
V: TRBV20-1
J: TRBJ2-1
D: TRBD2
length: 19
DNA: TGCAGTGCTTCCGGACTAGCGGGAGTAGGGGATTGGTCCTACAATGAGCAGTTCTTC
CDR3: CSASGLAGVGDWSYNEQFF

size: NA
V: TRBV12-3/TRBV12-4
J: TRBJ1-3
D: TRBD1
length: 15
DNA: TGTGCCAGCAGTTTAGTAGGGACAGCTGGAAACACCATATATTTT
CDR3: CASSLVGTAGNTIYF

size: many
V: TRBV12-3/TRBV12-4
J: TRBJ2-4
D: TRBD2
length: 21
DNA: TGTGCCAGCAGTTTAATCCCCTTGCTAGCGGGTATGAAGCAAGCCAAAAACATTCAGTACTTC
CDR3: CASSLIPLLAGMKQAKNIQYF

size: many
V: TRBV6-5
J: TRBJ2-5
D: NA
length: 15
DNA: TGTGCCAGCAGTTACTCAACGGGGGACCAAGAGACCCAGTACTTC
CDR3: CASSYSTGDQETQYF

size: many
V: TRBV5-1
J: TRBJ2-7
D: TRBD1
length: 12
DNA: TGCGCCAGCAGTGTAGGGGGCTCCGAGCAGTACTTC
CDR3: CASSVGGSEQYF

size: many
V: TRBV5-1
J: TRBJ1-1
D: NA
length: 14
DNA: TGCGCCAGCAGCTACAGCCGGTCACAGGATGAAGCTTTCTTT
CDR3: CASSYSRSQDEAFF

size: few
V: TRBV5-1
J: TRBJ2-7
D: TRBD1
length: 14
DNA: TGCGCCAGCAGCACTGGACAGGGGACCTACGAGCAGTACTTC
CDR3: CASSTGQGTYEQYF

size: many
V: TRBV15
J: TRBJ2-1
D: NA
length: 13
DNA: TGTGCCACCAGCAGAGCCGACCACAATGAGCAGTTCTTC
CDR3: CATSRADHNEQFF

size: many
V: TRBV20-1
J: TRBJ2-5
D: TRBD2
length: 15
DNA: TGCAGTGCTAGAGCGACTAGCGGGGCCCAAGAGACCCAGTACTTC
CDR3: CSARATSGAQETQYF

size: few
V: TRBV11-2
J: TRBJ2-1
D: TRBD2
length: 15
DNA: TGTGCCAGCAGCCCCGGGACTAGTAGTTGGAATGAGCAGTTCTTC
CDR3: CASSPGTSSWNEQFF

size: many
V: TRBV12-3/TRBV12-4
J: TRBJ1-5
D: NA
length: 13
DNA: TGTGCCAGCAGTCCAGAGGGTCTCCAGCCCCAGCATTTT
CDR3: CASSPEGLQPQHF

size: few
V: TRBV20-1
J: TRBJ2-7
D: TRBD2
length: 16
DNA: TGCAGTGCTAGAGACACCTACGGCGGGAGAAGGCACGAGCAGTACTTC
CDR3: CSARDTYGGRRHEQYF

size: few
V: TRBV12-3/TRBV12-4
J: TRBJ2-7
D: TRBD2
length: 14
DNA: TGTGCCAGCAGTTTCGTCGGGGGGGTCTACGAGCAGTACTTC
CDR3: CASSFVGGVYEQYF

size: many
V: TRBV20-1
J: TRBJ2-7
D: TRBD2
length: 15
DNA: TGCAGTGCTAGAGATATGGCTAGCGGGAGTGGGGAGCAGTACTTC
CDR3: CSARDMASGSGEQYF

size: NA
V: TRBV20-1
J: TRBJ2-1
D: NA
length: 13
DNA: TGCAGTGCTAGAGAAACTAGTTACAATGAGCAGTTCTTC
CDR3: CSARETSYNEQFF

size: NA
V: TRBV7-2
J: TRBJ2-7
D: NA
length: 14
DNA: TGTGCCAGCAGCTTAGGGGGGGTCTCCTACGAGCAGTACTTC
CDR3: CASSLGGVSYEQYF

size: NA
V: TRBV7-2
J: TRBJ1-1
D: NA
length: 14
DNA: TGTGCCAGCAGCTGGGGGGCGCAGAGCACTGAAGTTTTCTTT
CDR3: CASSWGAQSTEVFF

size: NA
V: TRBV12-3/TRBV12-4
J: TRBJ2-5
D: NA
length: 14
DNA: TGTGCCAGCAGATCAGAGGGCCCGGGTAAGACCCAGTACTTC
CDR3: CASRSEGPGKTQYF

size: few
V: TRBV6-2/TRBV6-3
J: TRBJ2-5
D: NA
length: 13
DNA: TGTGCCAGCAGCAACGGATGGGGGGAGACCCAGTACTTC
CDR3: CASSNGWGETQYF

size: few
V: TRBV12-3/TRBV12-4
J: TRBJ2-7
D: NA
length: 15
DNA: TGTGCCAGCAGTTTAGCGGGTGGGGGCCCATACGAGCAGTACTTC
CDR3: CASSLAGGGPYEQYF

size: NA
V: TRBV4-3
J: TRBJ1-4
D: NA
length: 15
DNA: TGCGCCAGCAGCCAAGATCGGGCGGGGACTGAAAAACTGTTTTTT
CDR3: CASSQDRAGTEKLFF

size: NA
V: TRBV27
J: TRBJ2-1
D: NA
length: 16
DNA: TGTGCCAGCAGTTTTCTCTCGGGAATCTCCTACAATGAGCAGTTCTTC
CDR3: CASSFLSGISYNEQFF

size: NA
V: TRBV9
J: TRBJ2-4
D: TRBD2
length: 16
DNA: TGTGCCAGCAGCGTAGCAACTAGCGGGGGGGGAAACATTCAGTACTTC
CDR3: CASSVATSGGGNIQYF

size: few
V: TRBV20-1
J: TRBJ2-3
D: NA
length: 15
DNA: TGCAGTACCAAGAAGGGAGCCCTTATCACGGATACGCAGTATTTT
CDR3: CSTKKGALITDTQYF

size: few
V: TRBV5-1
J: TRBJ2-5
D: TRBD1
length: 14
DNA: TGCGCCAGCAGCCCGGGACAGGGGACGGAGACCCAGTACTTC
CDR3: CASSPGQGTETQYF

size: NA
V: TRBV6-1
J: TRBJ1-1
D: NA
length: 14
DNA: TGTGCCAGCAGTCGAAATTTAGGGGGTGCTGAAGCTTTCTTT
CDR3: CASSRNLGGAEAFF

size: NA
V: TRBV11-2
J: TRBJ2-3
D: NA
length: 15
DNA: TGTGCCAGCAGCCCCCCGGCGGTGGGGGCAGATACGCAGTATTTT
CDR3: CASSPPAVGADTQYF

size: NA
V: TRBV5-1
J: TRBJ1-1
D: NA
length: 13
DNA: TGCGCCAGCAGCTTGGAAAGCCGTATCGAAGCTTTCTTT
CDR3: CASSLESRIEAFF

size: few
V: TRBV4-3
J: TRBJ2-5
D: TRBD2
length: 16
DNA: TGCGCCAGCAGCCAAGCGCTAGCGGGTTACCAAGAGACCCAGTACTTC
CDR3: CASSQALAGYQETQYF

size: few
V: TRBV6-1
J: TRBJ1-3
D: TRBD1
length: 14
DNA: TGTGCCAGCGATCGGGACAGGGCGGCAAACACCATATATTTT
CDR3: CASDRDRAANTIYF